These 17 T cell receptor beta chains originate from one sample sequenced in a study of blood T cell repertoires in COVID-19. Only in-frame clones appear in the TCRdb table, and some are missing; sequencing was by immunoSEQ multiplex PCR. The sample includes hundreds of thousands of clones, 80% to 90% of them seen just once. Sample: peripheral blood. Receptors originate from a man aged 18 to 29 with COVID-19, enrolled during active disease.

The chain combines TRBV19 with TRBJ2-7; TRBD1 matches 8 bases. V gave up 5 bases and J gave up 2 bases; unmatched junction bases: 8. The CDR3 runs to 15 residues. The germline CDR1 and CDR2 sequences are LNHDA and SQIVND (reference sequence). The CDR3 loop is CASSPGTGNTYEQYF. The CDR3 nucleotides read TGTGCCAGTAGTCCAGGGACAGGAAATACCTACGAGCAGTACTTC.

The chain recombines TRBV19 with TRBJ1-5, with D tentatively TRBD1 (5 bases). The V end was cut by 5 bases, the J end by 0 bases, with 14 bases between. This CDR3 spans 16 amino acids. Per the germline V gene, CDR1 is LNHDA and CDR2 is SQIVND (reference sequence). The CDR3 sequence: CASSPLIQVSNQPQHF. CDR3 DNA: TGTGCCAGTAGTCCCCTAATACAGGTTAGCAATCAGCCCCAGCATTTT.

J is TRBJ2-5 and V is TRBV24-1, with 9 bases matching TRBD1. CDR1 and CDR2 from the germline V gene are KGHDR and SFDVKD. V was pared by 4 bases and J by 2 bases, with 4 bases of the junction left unmatched. This CDR3 comprises 15 residues. This CDR3 reads CATSDPTGGQETQYF. DNA for the CDR3: TGTGCCACCAGTGACCCGACAGGGGGACAAGAGACCCAGTACTTC.

The genes are TRBV5-4 and TRBJ2-6; maybe TRBD2 (6 bases). The length of the CDR3 is 18 residues. V lost 8 bases and J lost 4, with 25 bases in between. Germline V gene data show CDR1 as SGHNT and CDR2 as YYREEE (reference sequence). CDR3 nucleotide sequence: TGTGCCAGTGCGAATCCAAGGCGCGGGAACTCGGGGGCCAACGTCCTGACTTTC. Translated, it gives CASANPRRGNSGANVLTF.

The chain couples TRBV5-1 to TRBJ1-4; tentatively, D is TRBD1 (5 bases). V dropped 6 bases and J dropped 2 bases, with 11 bases sitting between them. This CDR3 is built from 14 residues. Germline CDR1 and CDR2: SGHRS and YFSETQ. The CDR3 spells CASTPGGTNEKLFF. In DNA form, the CDR3 reads TGCGCCAGCACCCCCGGGGGTACTAATGAAAAACTGTTTTTT. The full variable domain, with the rest looked up from reference TRBV5-1 and TRBJ1-4, is KAGVTQTPRYLIKTRGQQVTLSCSPISGHRSVSWYQQTPGQGLQFLFEYFSETQRNKGNFPGRFSGRQFSNSRSEMNVSTLELGDSALYLCASTPGGTNEKLFFGSGTQLSVL.

The CDR3 protein is CASSLSVYEQYF. DNA for the CDR3: TGTGCCAGCAGCCTTTCCGTATACGAGCAGTACTTC. This chain links TRBV7-8 with TRBJ2-7; D remains unclear. V dropped 5 bases and J dropped 4 bases, with 9 bases sitting between them. This CDR3 is built from 12 residues. Per the germline V gene, CDR1 is SGHVS and CDR2 is FQNEAQ. The whole variable domain, remainder taken from reference TRBV7-8 and TRBJ2-7, is GAGVSQSPRYKVAKRGQDVALRCDPISGHVSLFWYQQALGQGPEFLTYFQNEAQLDKSGLPSDRFFAERPEGSVSTLKIQRTQQEDSAVYLCASSLSVYEQYFGPGTRLTVT.

The rearrangement links TRBV5-4 to TRBJ2-3, with TRBD1 matching over 9 bases. This CDR3 contains 17 residues. V lost 1 base and J lost 0; bases outside the gene matches: 6. Germline loops: CDR1 SGHNT, CDR2 YYREEE (reference sequence). The CDR3 sequence: CASSLTGGGRSTDTQYF. The CDR3 coding sequence is TGTGCCAGCAGCTTGACAGGGGGCGGACGTAGCACAGATACGCAGTATTTT. Drawing the rest from reference TRBV5-4 and TRBJ2-3, the complete variable domain is ETGVTQSPTHLIKTRGQQVTLRCSSQSGHNTVSWYQQALGQGPQFIFQYYREEENGRGNFPPRFSGLQFPNYSSELNVNALELDDSALYLCASSLTGGGRSTDTQYFGPGTRLTVL.

V and J are TRBV15 and TRBJ2-2; 7 nucleotides match TRBD2. The CDR3 covers 15 residues. The germline V gene encodes CDR1 LNHNV and CDR2 YYDKDF (reference sequence). The J segment lost 8 bases and the V segment lost 4 bases, leaving 10 bases of the junction unmatched. CDR3 sequence: CATSMEGGPWGELFF. The CDR3 coding sequence is TGTGCCACCAGCATGGAGGGAGGGCCGTGGGGGGAGCTGTTTTTT. The full variable domain, rest sourced from reference TRBV15 and TRBJ2-2, is DAMVIQNPRYQVTQFGKPVTLSCSQTLNHNVMYWYQQKSSQAPKLLFHYYDKDFNNEADTPDNFQSRRPNTSFCFLDIRSPGLGDTAMYLCATSMEGGPWGELFFGEGSRLTVL.

The rearrangement links TRBV11-3 to TRBJ2-5, with 12 bases fitting TRBD2. J lost 4 bases, V lost 3 bases, and 9 bases had no gene match. Germline values: CDR1 SGHNT, CDR2 YENEEA. This CDR3 has 17 amino acids. The chain's CDR3 is CASSFRATSGSSETQYF. The CDR3 DNA reads TGTGCCAGCAGCTTTAGGGCGACTAGCGGGAGTTCAGAGACCCAGTACTTC.

CDR3 sequence reads: CASNYKFGRLAGGLSSYEQYF. The CDR3 region has the DNA TGTGCCAGTAATTACAAATTTGGACGACTAGCGGGAGGGCTGAGCTCCTACGAGCAGTACTTC. This chain connects TRBV19 to TRBJ2-7; TRBD2 agrees at 14 bases. There are 21 residues in the CDR3. V shed 7 bases, J shed 0 bases, and the junction held 20 bases outside the gene matches. Per germline, CDR1 LNHDA and CDR2 SQIVND (reference sequence).

The chain combines TRBV19 with TRBJ1-5; D call uncertain. Between the trimmed V and J ends, which lost 7 bases and 5 bases, there was a span of 18 bases. This CDR3 contains 15 residues. Per germline, CDR1 LNHDA and CDR2 SQIVND (reference sequence). The CDR3 nucleotides are TGTGCCAGTACCCCCGTAGAGGGAGGGTATCAGCCCCAGCATTTT. Protein: CASTPVEGGYQPQHF. The full variable domain, completed using reference TRBV19 and TRBJ1-5, is DGGITQSPKYLFRKEGQNVTLSCEQNLNHDAMYWYRQDPGQGLRLIYYSQIVNDFQKGDIAEGYSVSREKKESFPLTVTSAQKNPTAFYLCASTPVEGGYQPQHFGDGTRLSIL.

This clone occurred a few times. The genes are TRBV14 and TRBJ1-2; TRBD1 might be the D (5 bases). CDR1 SGHDN and CDR2 FVKESK come from the germline V gene. The germline V and J ends were trimmed by 2 bases and 8 bases, with 18 bases remaining between them. The CDR3 spans 15 residues. CDR3 sequence reads: CASSQTRDWPWGYTF. For the CDR3, the DNA is TGTGCCAGCAGCCAAACCCGGGACTGGCCCTGGGGCTACACCTTC.

This rearrangement joins TRBV12-5 to TRBJ2-1, with TRBD2 matching 7 bases. CDR3 length: 19 residues. Trimming cost V 3 bases and J 2 bases; bases outside gene matches: 16. Germline values: CDR1 LGHNT, CDR2 FRNRAP. The CDR3 DNA reads as TGTGCTAGTGGTTTAGAGGCTAGCGGATCCGACCTTGCCTACAATGAGCAGTTCTTC. Residues: CASGLEASGSDLAYNEQFF.

V and J are TRBV5-1 and TRBJ2-3, with TRBD2 as a possible D gene (6 bases). Per germline, CDR1 SGHRS and CDR2 YFSETQ. This CDR3 has 17 amino acids. V dropped 3 bases and J dropped 0 bases, with 17 bases sitting between them. The CDR3 sequence is CASSSTGTQISTDTQYF. CDR3 DNA: TGCGCCAGCAGCTCGACTGGGACTCAAATAAGCACAGATACGCAGTATTTT. Filled out from reference TRBV5-1 and TRBJ2-3, the complete variable domain reads KAGVTQTPRYLIKTRGQQVTLSCSPISGHRSVSWYQQTPGQGLQFLFEYFSETQRNKGNFPGRFSGRQFSNSRSEMNVSTLELGDSALYLCASSSTGTQISTDTQYFGPGTRLTVL.

The chain has TRBV5-4 and TRBJ1-2; TRBD1 agrees at 8 bases. The V gene's germline CDR1 is SGHNT and CDR2 YYREEE (reference sequence). V was clipped by 6 bases and J by 1 base; unmatched bases: 5. The CDR3 is 14 amino acids. The CDR3 region has the DNA TGTGCCAGCATGCGGACAGGGCTTAACTATGGCTACACCTTC. It codes for CASMRTGLNYGYTF.

The genes are TRBV2 and TRBJ1-5; TRBD1 matches 11 bases. This CDR3 has 14 residues. V gave up 6 bases and J gave up 6 bases; unmatched junction bases: 4. Germline CDR1 is SNHLY and CDR2 is FYNNEI. The CDR3 nucleotides read TGTGCCAGCAGCACGGACAGGGGGCGTCAGCCCCAGCATTTT. Translated, it gives CASSTDRGRQPQHF.

The rearrangement uses TRBV2 and TRBJ1-4; D gene uncertain. The CDR3 totals 15 residues. Germline V lookup: CDR1 SNHLY, CDR2 FYNNEI. V lost 6 bases to trimming and J lost 4 bases, with 15 bases between them. The chain's CDR3 is CASSPQQRDNEKLFF. The CDR3 region has the DNA TGTGCCAGCAGCCCTCAGCAGCGTGATAATGAAAAACTGTTTTTT.